This section outlines one TCR beta chain sequence together with its context. This CDR3 is 15 amino acids long. The germline V gene encodes CDR1 KGHSH and CDR2 LQKENI. The sample is drawn from a study of monozygotic twins with inflammatory bowel disease. TCRdb re-called the 5' RACE reads and shows each CDR3 protein once, DNA omitted. Recorded for this sample: approximately 150,000 distinct CDR3 sequences. The source of this sequence is a human donor with ulcerative colitis or Crohn's disease, or a healthy co-twin of an affected twin (not recorded which). The rearrangement uses TRBV18 and TRBJ1-4; no DNA is available, so the TRBD1 call from TCRdb remains unchecked. Sequenced: blood. This CDR3 is CASSQPGRDNEKLFF. Full variable domain (remainder filled in from reference TRBV18 and TRBJ1-4): NAGVMQNPRHLVRRRGQEARLRCSPMKGHSHVYWYRQLPEEGLKFMVYLQKENIIDESGMPKERFSAEFPKEGPSILRIQQVVRGDSAAYFCASSQPGRDNEKLFFGSGTQLSVL.